The 17 T cell receptor beta chains given below trace back to one sample, sequenced in a study of blood T cell repertoires in COVID-19. Repertoires were generated with immunoSEQ multiplex PCR, while TCRdb's copy carries only in-frame clones and drops some. The sample lists roughly 140,000 clones, approximately 80% occurring once. Sequenced input: peripheral blood. Receptor source: a human donor in a cohort sampled during active COVID-19.

This clone was picked up a small number of times. The chain employs TRBV6-5 and TRBJ2-3; a weak D match, TRBD1 (5 bases). Trimming left V 5 bases short and J 3 bases short, with 12 bases between. The CDR3 consists of 14 residues. Germline V CDR1 and CDR2: MNHEY, SVGAGI. In nucleotides, the CDR3 is TGTGCCAGCAGTCACACCTCAGGGACAGATACGCAGTATTTT. Its protein product is CASSHTSGTDTQYF.

The chain uses TRBV7-9 and TRBJ1-4; D gene ambiguous. The germline V gene encodes CDR1 SEHNR and CDR2 FQNEAQ (reference sequence). The ends were cut back, 5 bases at V and 3 bases at J, with 13 bases in the middle. This CDR3 region has 15 residues. The DNA of the CDR3 is TGTGCCAGCAGCCCTGGAGGATCGGCTAATGAAAAACTGTTTTTT. Translating gives CASSPGGSANEKLFF.

The chain uses TRBV28 and TRBJ1-3; 8 bases fit TRBD1. In germline, CDR1 is MDHEN, CDR2 SYDVKM. The CDR3 runs to 18 residues. The V segment lost 3 bases and the J segment 3 bases; nucleotides outside the gene matches: 13. The CDR3 spells CASSFFPPRGQGGNTIYF. DNA of the CDR3: TGTGCCAGCAGTTTTTTCCCCCCCAGGGGGCAGGGTGGAAACACCATATATTTT. Drawing the rest from reference TRBV28 and TRBJ1-3, the complete variable domain is DVKVTQSSRYLVKRTGEKVFLECVQDMDHENMFWYRQDPGLGLRLIYFSYDVKMKEKGDIPEGYSVSREKKERFSLILESASTNQTSMYLCASSFFPPRGQGGNTIYFGEGSWLTVV.

The CDR3 protein is CTSSQDFNTGRATNEKLFF. The CDR3 coding sequence is TGCACCAGCAGCCAAGATTTCAATACAGGCCGAGCAACTAATGAAAAACTGTTTTTT. The V call is TRBV1, the J call TRBJ1-4; TRBD1, the D gene given by the table, was not confirmed from the DNA. TRBV1 represents a pseudogene. The CDR3 totals 19 residues.

The chain links TRBV24-1 to TRBJ1-2; weak D call: TRBD1 (6 bases). This CDR3 spans 14 amino acids. Germline values: CDR1 KGHDR, CDR2 SFDVKD. V lost 3 bases to trimming and J lost 4 bases, with 11 bases between them. CDR3 sequence (DNA): TGTGCCACCAGTGATCCCGGCAGGGGCTATGGCTACACCTTC. Translation gives CATSDPGRGYGYTF.

This clone was detected only once. The CDR3 coding sequence is TGTGCCAGCAGTTTAGCCGGGACTCCCTCCTACGAGCAGTACTTC. Translation gives CASSLAGTPSYEQYF. The chain combines TRBV28 with TRBJ2-7; tentative D call: TRBD2 (6 bases). Germline loops: CDR1 MDHEN, CDR2 SYDVKM. V was clipped by 2 bases and J by 0 bases, with 11 bases between them. This CDR3 has 15 residues.

The V and J genes are TRBV4-1 and TRBJ2-7; 7 positions match TRBD1. The trim removed 4 bases at V and 0 bases at J, leaving 9 bases unmatched. This CDR3 contains 16 residues. CDR1 and CDR2 from the germline V gene are MGHRA and YSYEKL. CDR3 amino acids: CASSPGTVRSSYEQYF. DNA for the CDR3: TGCGCCAGCAGCCCAGGGACAGTGAGGAGCTCCTACGAGCAGTACTTC.

The chain has TRBV5-5 and TRBJ1-1; TRBD1 is a possible D gene (6 bases). The CDR3 length is 17 residues. Trimming stripped 0 bases from V and 5 bases from J, with 20 bases between. In germline, CDR1 is SGHKS, CDR2 YYEKEE (reference sequence). As DNA, the CDR3 is TGTGCCAGCAGCTTGGGTGTAATAACCGGGCAGGGGACTGAAGCTTTCTTT. Translating gives CASSLGVITGQGTEAFF.

Only one count was recorded for this clone. The chain links TRBV19 to TRBJ1-2; 7 bases are shared with TRBD1. The CDR3 runs 15 residues. The germline gives CDR1 LNHDA, CDR2 SQIVND (reference sequence). The ends lost 8 bases at V and 0 bases at J; junction bases unmatched: 9. The CDR3: CASLPLQGTNYGYTF. The CDR3 DNA follows: TGTGCCAGTCTCCCTTTACAGGGGACTAACTATGGCTACACCTTC.

This sequence joins TRBV5-1 and TRBJ2-7; D is perhaps TRBD1 (5 bases). From germline, CDR1 is SGHRS and CDR2 YFSETQ. The ends were cut back, 0 bases at V and 4 bases at J, with 14 bases in the middle. The CDR3 is 15 amino acids. The CDR3 region is CASSLAGLTVYEQYF. The CDR3 bases are TGCGCCAGCAGCTTGGCCGGTTTGACAGTATACGAGCAGTACTTC.

This clone was detected once. The chain employs TRBV4-1 and TRBJ2-1; 9 nucleotides align to TRBD2. This CDR3 spans 15 amino acids. J was trimmed by 5 bases and V by 1 base; bases with no gene match: 3. Germline CDR1 and CDR2: MGHRA and YSYEKL. DNA of the CDR3: TGCGCCAGCAGCCAAGCTCCTAGCGGGGACAATGAGCAGTTCTTC. Translating gives CASSQAPSGDNEQFF.

The rearrangement uses TRBV15 and TRBJ1-5; D gene ambiguous. The CDR3 spans 17 residues. Trimming shortened V by 5 bases and J by 2 bases, and 19 bases separated the two germline ends. The germline CDR1 and CDR2 sequences are LNHNV and YYDKDF (reference sequence). The CDR3 reads CATSGTEGGLGNQPQHF. The CDR3 DNA sequence: TGTGCCACCAGCGGAACTGAGGGTGGTTTAGGCAATCAGCCCCAGCATTTT.

The chain carries TRBV7-2 and TRBJ1-2, with 10 bases identical to TRBD1. The germline CDR1 and CDR2 sequences are SGHTA and FQGNSA. The V segment lost 4 bases and the J segment 5 bases; nucleotides outside the gene matches: 4. The CDR3 extends over 14 amino acids. Here the CDR3 reads CASSSPDRGYGYTF. The DNA of the CDR3 is TGTGCCAGCAGCTCTCCGGACAGGGGGTATGGCTACACCTTC.

This clone appeared once. This sequence joins TRBV6-5 and TRBJ2-7; tentatively, D is TRBD2 (7 bases). CDR3 size: 13 residues. The germline CDR1 and CDR2 sequences are MNHEY and SVGAGI. Trimming cost V 6 bases and J 6 bases, with 15 bases left between them. Here the CDR3 reads CASRNREGGEQYF. The CDR3, as DNA: TGTGCCAGCAGGAACAGGGAGGGGGGCGAGCAGTACTTC.

The V and J genes are TRBV15 and TRBJ2-4; D remains unclear. The V end was cut by 0 bases, the J end by 0 bases, with 9 bases between. Per the germline V gene, CDR1 is LNHNV and CDR2 is YYDKDF (reference sequence). The CDR3 is 16 amino acids. CDR3 sequence: CATSRDLQIAKNIQYF. CDR3 bases: TGTGCCACCAGCAGAGATCTACAGATAGCCAAAAACATTCAGTACTTC.

This clone was counted a few times. The genes are TRBV6-5 and TRBJ2-7; TRBD2 might be the D (5 bases). V shed 5 bases and J shed 2 bases, with 10 bases lying between them. Per the germline V gene, CDR1 is MNHEY and CDR2 is SVGAGI. The CDR3 sequence is 13 residues long. As DNA, the CDR3 is TGTGCCAGCAGTATACTAGGTACCTACGAGCAGTACTTC. Translated: CASSILGTYEQYF.

The chain recombines TRBV9 with TRBJ2-5, with 9 bases aligning to TRBD1. V lost 6 bases, J lost 3 bases, and 3 bases stayed unmatched. The CDR3 contains 13 residues. From germline, CDR1 is SGDLS and CDR2 YYNGEE. The CDR3 region has the DNA TGTGCCAGCAACACAGGGGGCGAAGAGACCCAGTACTTC. Translated, it gives CASNTGGEETQYF.